These 30 T cell receptor beta chains share one sample of origin, sequenced in a study of regulatory T cells in long-lasting Graves disease. Specified time point: newly diagnosed GD, antithyroid drugs for less than 3 months. PBMCs provided the RNA from which the TCR library was made. Arm-PCR of CDR3 regions and iRepertoire HTBI primers were the basis on which TCR beta libraries were built. TCRdb ran MiXCR on the multiplex PCR reads and lists one entry per CDR3 protein. The table includes 410,000 or so distinct CDR3 sequences, under 15% detected once. This same sample was also part of a study on T cells in Graves' hyperthyroidism and ophthalmopathy.

Sequencing was performed on peripheral blood mononuclear cells (PBMCs), taken at new diagnosis, from a patient treated with antithyroid drugs. These receptors all come from a woman in her twenties or thirties with Graves disease.

The chain couples TRBV10-2 to TRBJ2-1; D is undetermined. The CDR3 is 11 amino acids. Germline V gene lookup returns CDR1 WSHSY and CDR2 SAAADI. The V end was cut by 4 bases, the J end by 8 bases, with 6 bases between. The CDR3 DNA follows: TGCGCCAGCAGTGTGCTCGATGAGCAGTTCTTC. Residues: CASSVLDEQFF.

This clonotype appeared a few times. This chain joins TRBV12-3 or TRBV12-4 and TRBJ1-1, with D tentatively TRBD1 (5 bases). This CDR3 contains 15 residues. With 3 bases removed from V and 0 bases from J, the gap between germline ends came to 11 bases. CDR3 sequence: CASSFQGRLNTEAFF. In DNA form, the CDR3 reads TGTGCCAGCAGTTTTCAGGGCAGACTGAACACTGAAGCTTTCTTT.

This clonotype was seen at least ten times. The J gene is TRBJ2-1, the V gene TRBV6-1; D is uncertain. The V gene lost 7 bases and the J gene lost 4 bases, with 17 bases spanning the gap. This CDR3 has 15 amino acids. In germline, CDR1 is MNHNS, CDR2 SASEGT. The CDR3 spells CASKSAAIVYNEQFF. The CDR3 DNA sequence: TGTGCCAGCAAGAGTGCGGCCATAGTGTACAATGAGCAGTTCTTC.

This clonotype was seen many times. The chain joins TRBV24-1 to TRBJ1-1, with D tentatively TRBD1 (5 bases). Per germline, CDR1 KGHDR and CDR2 SFDVKD. Trimming stripped 4 bases from V and 4 bases from J, with 15 bases between. This CDR3 has 15 residues. This chain's CDR3 is CATSDSQGAGTEAFF. DNA for the CDR3: TGTGCCACCAGTGACTCGCAGGGTGCTGGCACTGAAGCTTTCTTT.

In its sample, this clonotype was seen many times. V usage is TRBV12-3 or TRBV12-4 and J usage is TRBJ2-7, with D perhaps TRBD2 (5 bases). V was cut by 6 bases and J by 7 bases, with 10 bases left in between. This CDR3 region has 11 residues. The CDR3 here is CASRLGREQYF. DNA of the CDR3: TGTGCCAGCAGACTAGGGCGGGAGCAGTACTTC.

This clonotype came up many times. The gene calls are TRBV27 and TRBJ1-5; no firm D call. V shed 6 bases and J shed 0 bases, with 6 bases lying between them. Germline loops: CDR1 MNHEY, CDR2 SMNVEV (reference sequence). The CDR3 totals 13 residues. CDR3 nucleotide sequence: TGTGCCAGCAGGAGGTCTAGCAATCAGCCCCAGCATTTT. Amino acid sequence: CASRRSSNQPQHF.

Ten or more counts support this clonotype. This chain connects TRBV2 to TRBJ2-1, with TRBD2 identical over 14 bases. The CDR3 runs 17 residues. V was clipped by 8 bases and J by 7 bases; unmatched bases: 13. Per the germline V gene, CDR1 is SNHLY and CDR2 is FYNNEI. The CDR3 nucleotides are TGTGCCAGCGGGGGACTAGCGGGAGTTCTAGGCTGGAATGAGCAGTTCTTC. The encoded protein is CASGGLAGVLGWNEQFF.

The chain combines TRBV14 with TRBJ2-1, with TRBD1 as a possible D gene (6 bases). Germline values: CDR1 SGHDN, CDR2 FVKESK. The length of the CDR3 is 16 residues. The V and J ends lost 5 bases and 0 bases respectively, with 14 bases between them. CDR3 sequence reads: CASSSPQGTSYNEQFF. The CDR3 DNA is TGTGCCAGCAGCTCTCCACAGGGTACCTCCTACAATGAGCAGTTCTTC. Full variable domain (remainder filled in from reference TRBV14 and TRBJ2-1): EAGVTQFPSHSVIEKGQTVTLRCDPISGHDNLYWYRRVMGKEIKFLLHFVKESKQDESGMPNNRFLAERTGGTYSTLKVQPAELEDSGVYFCASSSPQGTSYNEQFFGPGTRLTVL.

The chain recombines TRBV3-1 with TRBJ1-2; D is perhaps TRBD1 (5 bases). This CDR3 spans 20 amino acids. Germline V gives CDR1 LGHDT, CDR2 YNNKEL (reference sequence). With 2 bases removed from V and 0 bases from J, the gap between germline ends came to 25 bases. CDR3 sequence (DNA): TGTGCCAGCAGCCAACGTCCCAGCAGGGCCGAGAGGTCAGCTAACTATGGCTACACCTTC. Its translation is CASSQRPSRAERSANYGYTF.

This clonotype was seen at least ten times. V gene TRBV6-1 combines with J gene TRBJ1-1; 8 positions agree with TRBD1. The ends lost 8 bases at V and 0 bases at J; junction bases unmatched: 5. The CDR3 covers 14 residues. Germline-derived CDR1 and CDR2 are MNHNS and SASEGT. The CDR3 DNA reads TGTGCCAGCCGCGACAGGGGAATGAACACTGAAGCTTTCTTT. This sequence encodes CASRDRGMNTEAFF.

The V call is TRBV3-1, the J call TRBJ2-7; D uncertain. The length of the CDR3 is 16 residues. Trimming removed 4 bases from V and 0 bases from J, with 16 bases in between. CDR1 and CDR2 (germline): LGHDT, YNNKEL (reference sequence). The CDR3 here is CASSRAVLTASYEQYF. CDR3 nucleotides: TGTGCCAGCAGCCGAGCCGTCCTGACTGCCTCCTACGAGCAGTACTTC.

This clonotype was detected ten times or more. The chain joins TRBV10-3 to TRBJ2-7; D could derive from TRBD1 or TRBD2 (6 bases each). The V end was cut by 3 bases, the J end by 6 bases, with 18 bases between. The CDR3 has 15 residues. Germline CDR1 ENHRY, CDR2 SYGVKD. For the CDR3, the DNA is TGTGCCATCAGTGAAACCGGGACTCAAGGGGGCGAGCAGTACTTC. Its protein product is CAISETGTQGGEQYF.

J is TRBJ2-7 and V is TRBV30, with no clear D. The CDR3 has 13 amino acids. The germline V and J ends were trimmed by 0 bases and 1 base, with 7 bases remaining between them. Germline V gene data show CDR1 as GTSNPN and CDR2 as SVGIG (reference sequence). The CDR3 reads CAWSVSYSYEQYF. CDR3 sequence (DNA): TGTGCCTGGAGTGTTTCCTATTCCTACGAGCAGTACTTC.

The chain's CDR3 is CASSFRLAAGNEQYF. CDR3 bases: TGTGCCAGCAGTTTTCGGCTAGCTGCCGGGAACGAGCAGTACTTC. The chain carries TRBV28 and TRBJ2-7, with a tentative D call TRBD2 (5 bases). Germline V lookup: CDR1 MDHEN, CDR2 SYDVKM. V dropped 3 bases and J dropped 5 bases, with 17 bases sitting between them. The CDR3 covers 15 residues.

There are many counts of this clonotype. The V call is TRBV12-3 or TRBV12-4, the J call TRBJ2-3; 7 nucleotides match TRBD2. The V segment lost 3 bases and the J segment 3 bases; nucleotides outside the gene matches: 9. This CDR3 is 16 amino acids long. DNA for the CDR3: TGTGCCAGCAGTTTCCGCAGAGCGGGAATTACAGATACGCAGTATTTT. This gives the protein CASSFRRAGITDTQYF.

This clonotype was observed a handful of times. The chain has TRBV28 and TRBJ2-7; tentatively, D is TRBD1 (6 bases). Germline CDR1 MDHEN, CDR2 SYDVKM. V was clipped by 10 bases and J by 2 bases, with 18 bases between them. This CDR3 is built from 14 residues. The CDR3, as DNA: TGTGCCAACACCTCAACAGGGTTTCCCTACGAGCAGTACTTC. Translated: CANTSTGFPYEQYF.

This clonotype was counted many times. This chain uses TRBV2 with TRBJ1-4; maybe TRBD1 (6 bases). Germline-derived CDR1 and CDR2 are SNHLY and FYNNEI. The ends were cut back, 6 bases at V and 4 bases at J, with 12 bases in the middle. This CDR3 is 14 amino acids long. In DNA, the CDR3 is TGTGCCAGCAGGAAACAGGGCAATAATGAAAAACTGTTTTTT. This sequence encodes CASRKQGNNEKLFF.

The table lists this clonotype with many counts. The CDR3 is CSYNPGTGGVNTEAFF. The CDR3 bases are TGCAGCTATAATCCTGGGACAGGGGGCGTGAACACTGAAGCTTTCTTT. The chain employs TRBV29-1 and TRBJ1-1, with 12 bases matching TRBD1. From germline, CDR1 is SQVTM and CDR2 ANQGSEA. This CDR3 region has 16 residues. The ends lost 8 bases at V and 0 bases at J; junction bases unmatched: 10.

The chain couples TRBV3-1 to TRBJ1-4; TRBD1 matches at 8 bases. Losses at the gene ends were 0 bases for V and 7 bases for J; bases not matched to a gene: 7. This CDR3 spans 16 amino acids. Germline V CDR1 and CDR2: LGHDT, YNNKEL (reference sequence). The CDR3 DNA follows: TGTGCCAGCAGCCAAGAGGCAGGGGGCTATGGTGAAAAACTGTTTTTT. Its protein is CASSQEAGGYGEKLFF.

The sample holds many counts of this clonotype. V gene TRBV2 combines with J gene TRBJ2-3; 7 nucleotides match TRBD1. Per germline, CDR1 SNHLY and CDR2 FYNNEI. The junction had 9 bases not matched to a gene; V was cut back by 6 bases and J by 0 bases. The CDR3 is 16 residues long. This CDR3 reads CASSVGDSRSTDTQYF. The DNA of the CDR3 is TGTGCCAGCAGCGTAGGGGACAGCCGAAGCACAGATACGCAGTATTTT.

Concerning this clonotype: This could be a read error, since a much larger clone is one nucleotide away. The chain recombines TRBV20-1 with TRBJ2-5, with TRBD2 matching 10 bases. The germline V gene has CDR1 DFQATT and CDR2 SNEGSKA (reference sequence). This CDR3 region has 14 residues. The CDR3 DNA reads TGCAGAGTTCCTCTAGCGGGAGTAAGAGAGACCCAGTACTTC. This gives the protein CRVPLAGVRETQYF.

This clonotype was seen only a few times. The chain couples TRBV30 to TRBJ2-5; D unclear. This CDR3 contains 12 residues. Trimming cost V 5 bases and J 0 bases, with 7 bases left between them. Per the germline V gene, CDR1 is GTSNPN and CDR2 is SVGIG (reference sequence). The CDR3 sequence: CAWSDYQETQYF. CDR3 in DNA: TGTGCCTGGTCAGACTACCAAGAGACCCAGTACTTC. The full variable domain, completed using reference TRBV30 and TRBJ2-5, is SQTIHQWPATLVQPVGSPLSLECTVEGTSNPNLYWYRQAAGRGLQLLFYSVGIGQISSEVPQNLSASRPQDRQFILSSKKLLLSDSGFYLCAWSDYQETQYFGPGTRLLVL.

This clonotype was seen at least ten times. The chain links TRBV12-5 to TRBJ2-2, with unresolved D. The CDR3 contains 19 residues. Germline CDR1 is LGHNT and CDR2 is FRNRAP. The V end was cut by 5 bases, the J end by 1 base, with 23 bases between. CDR3 DNA: TGTGCTAGTGGTCCCGCCTTGGATCGATTGAATCTGAACACCGGGGAGCTGTTTTTT. Amino acid sequence: CASGPALDRLNLNTGELFF.

This clonotype was found once. The chain joins TRBV28 to TRBJ2-7; TRBD2 matches 9 bases. The end of the DNA fits TRBJ2-1 better, so the J call may be wrong. Germline CDR1 is MDHEN and CDR2 is SYDVKM. This CDR3 has 17 residues. The CDR3 is CASSFSISGRWLNEQFF. The DNA of the CDR3 is TGTGCCAGCAGTTTCTCGATAAGCGGGAGGTGGCTCAATGAGCAGTTCTTC.

J is TRBJ2-7 and V is TRBV4-1; D perhaps matches TRBD2 (6 bases). V was pared by 0 bases and J by 0 bases, with 12 bases between. The CDR3 length is 16 residues. From germline, CDR1 is MGHRA and CDR2 YSYEKL. The chain's CDR3 is CASSQDLAGSSYEQYF. The CDR3 bases are TGCGCCAGCAGCCAAGATTTGGCGGGGAGCTCCTACGAGCAGTACTTC.

The chain recombines TRBV4-1 with TRBJ2-2; perhaps TRBD2 as D (5 bases). Germline V gene lookup returns CDR1 MGHRA and CDR2 YSYEKL. This CDR3 has 14 residues. V lost 7 bases and J lost 6, with 15 bases in between. The CDR3 loop reads CASTRESVPGELFF. The CDR3 DNA follows: TGCGCCAGCACGAGGGAGTCCGTCCCCGGGGAGCTGTTTTTT.

This clonotype was seen more than once but under ten times. The V gene is TRBV6-1, the J gene TRBJ1-2; weak D call: TRBD1 (5 bases). Germline CDR1 and CDR2: MNHNS and SASEGT. Deletions cut 7 bases from V and 1 base from J, with 10 bases between. The CDR3 sequence is 13 residues long. CDR3 in amino acids: CASTRGGNYGYTF. CDR3 coding DNA: TGTGCCAGCACCCGGGGGGGTAACTATGGCTACACCTTC.

This clonotype occurred many times. This rearrangement joins TRBV27 to TRBJ2-1; D is unclear. Germline V gene data show CDR1 as MNHEY and CDR2 as SMNVEV (reference sequence). CDR3 length: 14 amino acids. The V end was cut by 6 bases, the J end by 7 bases, with 16 bases between. DNA of the CDR3: TGTGCCAGCAGCCGAGATGTAGGGTGGAATGAGCAGTTCTTC. Translation gives CASSRDVGWNEQFF.

This clonotype was seen repeatedly, ten times or more. The chain links TRBV14 to TRBJ2-5; D not resolved. V shed 1 base and J shed 5 bases, with 8 bases lying between them. Looked up from germline, CDR1 is SGHDN and CDR2 is FVKESK. The CDR3 extends over 13 amino acids. CDR3 nucleotide sequence: TGTGCCAGCAGCCAAGCTGGTTTTGAGACCCAGTACTTC. Residues: CASSQAGFETQYF.

This clonotype was seen at least ten times. The chain recombines TRBV30 with TRBJ1-2; D is possibly TRBD1 (6 bases). V lost 2 bases and J lost 6, with 13 bases in between. The CDR3 sequence is 13 residues long. CDR1 is GTSNPN, CDR2 SVGIG, per germline (reference sequence). CDR3 region: CAWSKTGRHGYTF. CDR3 coding DNA: TGTGCCTGGAGTAAAACAGGGAGGCATGGCTACACCTTC.